The T cell receptor (beta chain) under discussion was sequenced for a study of T-cell reconstitution after alpha-beta-depleted transplantation in children. General study results and limits: Some patients showed high day-60 TCRbeta diversity, which derived from surviving recipient T cells and thymic progenitors. Newly produced T cells mostly provided counts and TCRbeta diversity after one year, as hyperexpanded clones declined. As was reported, about two months after transplant, alpha-beta T cells came from several hundred expanded graft clones.

This clonotype was counted at least ten times. Its antigen is currently unknown. V lost 6 bases and J 0 bases, leaving 16 bases between the germline ends. CDR3 length equals 15 residues. Germline lookup yields CDR1 DFQATT and CDR2 SNEGSKA (reference sequence). A TCRbeta library incorporating unique molecular identifiers was prepared. TCRdb independently ran MiXCR on the PCR reads; one entry per CDR3 protein. The profile shows around 200,000 distinct CDR3 sequences, around 7.7% of them singletons. The chain employs TRBV20-1 and TRBJ2-3; D could derive from TRBD1 or TRBD2 (5 bases each). The sequenced sample was PBMCs, mostly from graft donor cells, obtained 360 days after TCRalphabeta/CD19-depleted stem cell transplant. The source of this sequence is a male patient under 10 years old who had a stem cell transplant for acute myeloid leukemia, so the T cells may come from the graft donor. The CDR3 coding sequence is TGCAGTGCCGAGGGACGCCCTCGGAGCACAGATACGCAGTATTTT. This gives the protein CSAEGRPRSTDTQYF.